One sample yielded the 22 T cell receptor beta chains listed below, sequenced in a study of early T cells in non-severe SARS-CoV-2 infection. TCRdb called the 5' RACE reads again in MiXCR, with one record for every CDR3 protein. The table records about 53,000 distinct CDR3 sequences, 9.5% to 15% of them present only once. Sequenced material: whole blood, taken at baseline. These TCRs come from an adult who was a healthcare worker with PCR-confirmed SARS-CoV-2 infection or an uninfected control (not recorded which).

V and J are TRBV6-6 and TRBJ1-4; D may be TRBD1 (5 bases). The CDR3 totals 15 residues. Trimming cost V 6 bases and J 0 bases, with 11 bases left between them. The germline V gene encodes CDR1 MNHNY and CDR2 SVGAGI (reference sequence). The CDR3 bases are TGTGCCAGCAGAACCTCAGGGACAACTAATGAAAAACTGTTTTTT. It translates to CASRTSGTTNEKLFF.

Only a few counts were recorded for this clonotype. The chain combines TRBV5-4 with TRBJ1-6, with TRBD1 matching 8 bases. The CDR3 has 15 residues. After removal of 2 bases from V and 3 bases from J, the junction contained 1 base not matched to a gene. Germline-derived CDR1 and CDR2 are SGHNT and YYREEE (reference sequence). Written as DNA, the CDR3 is TGTGCCAGCAGCTTACAGGGGGGCTATAATTCACCCCTCCACTTT. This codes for CASSLQGGYNSPLHF.

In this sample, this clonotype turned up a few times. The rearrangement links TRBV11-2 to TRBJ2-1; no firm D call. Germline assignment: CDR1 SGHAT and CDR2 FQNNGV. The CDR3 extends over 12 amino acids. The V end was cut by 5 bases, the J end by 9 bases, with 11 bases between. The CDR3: CASSLPRAEQFF. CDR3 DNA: TGTGCCAGCAGCCTACCCCGGGCTGAGCAGTTCTTC.

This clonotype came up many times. The CDR3 protein is CASSGSPDTQYF. The CDR3 bases are TGTGCCAGCAGCGGCAGCCCAGATACGCAGTATTTT. This chain joins TRBV7-3 and TRBJ2-3; D is undetermined. The length of the CDR3 is 12 residues. Germline loops: CDR1 SGHTA, CDR2 FQGTGA. With 5 bases removed from V and 4 bases from J, the gap between germline ends came to 7 bases.

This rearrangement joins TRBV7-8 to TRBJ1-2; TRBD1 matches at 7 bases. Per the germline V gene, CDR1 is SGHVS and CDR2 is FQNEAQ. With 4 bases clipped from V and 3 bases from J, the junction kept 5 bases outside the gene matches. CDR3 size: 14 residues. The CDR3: CASSSRGLDYGYTF. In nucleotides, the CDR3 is TGTGCCAGCAGCTCTAGGGGGCTGGACTATGGCTACACCTTC.

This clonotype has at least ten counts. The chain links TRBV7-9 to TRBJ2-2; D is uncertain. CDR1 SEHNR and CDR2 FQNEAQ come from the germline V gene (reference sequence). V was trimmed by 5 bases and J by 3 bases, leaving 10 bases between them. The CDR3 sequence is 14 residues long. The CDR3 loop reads CASSPFGDTGELFF. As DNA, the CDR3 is TGTGCCAGCAGCCCTTTTGGGGACACCGGGGAGCTGTTTTTT.

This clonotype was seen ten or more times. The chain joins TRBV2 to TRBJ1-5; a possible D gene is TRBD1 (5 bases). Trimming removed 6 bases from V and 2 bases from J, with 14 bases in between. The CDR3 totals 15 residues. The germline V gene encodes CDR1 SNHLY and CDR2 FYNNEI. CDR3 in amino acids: CASRLLRGGNQPQHF. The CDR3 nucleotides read TGTGCCAGCAGGCTCCTTCGGGGGGGCAATCAGCCCCAGCATTTT.

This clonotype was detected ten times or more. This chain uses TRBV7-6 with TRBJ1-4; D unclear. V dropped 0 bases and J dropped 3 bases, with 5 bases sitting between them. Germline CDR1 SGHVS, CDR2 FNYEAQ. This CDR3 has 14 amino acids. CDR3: CASSLARANEKLFF. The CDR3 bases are TGTGCCAGCAGCTTAGCGCGGGCTAATGAAAAACTGTTTTTT.

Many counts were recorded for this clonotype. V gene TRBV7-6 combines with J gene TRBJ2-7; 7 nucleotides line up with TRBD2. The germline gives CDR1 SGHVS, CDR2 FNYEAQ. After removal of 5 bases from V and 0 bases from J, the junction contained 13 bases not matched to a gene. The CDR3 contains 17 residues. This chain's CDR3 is CASSPVLLAAPSYEQYF. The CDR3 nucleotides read TGTGCCAGCAGCCCGGTCCTCCTAGCGGCCCCCTCCTACGAGCAGTACTTC.

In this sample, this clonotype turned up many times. CDR3 in DNA: TGTGCCAGCAGCTTGACTAGCGGGACTGTCTACGAGCAGTACTTC. The encoded protein is CASSLTSGTVYEQYF. The V gene is TRBV11-2, the J gene TRBJ2-7, with 11 bases aligning to TRBD2. Germline-derived CDR1 and CDR2 are SGHAT and FQNNGV. This CDR3 is 15 amino acids long. The junction had 4 bases not matched to a gene; V was cut back by 3 bases and J by 3 bases.

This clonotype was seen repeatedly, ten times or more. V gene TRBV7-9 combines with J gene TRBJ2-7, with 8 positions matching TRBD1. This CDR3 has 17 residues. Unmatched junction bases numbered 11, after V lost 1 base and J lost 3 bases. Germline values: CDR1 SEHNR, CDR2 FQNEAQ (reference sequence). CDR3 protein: CASSLGFFGGQGYEQYF. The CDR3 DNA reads TGTGCCAGCAGCTTAGGCTTTTTCGGTGGACAGGGCTACGAGCAGTACTTC. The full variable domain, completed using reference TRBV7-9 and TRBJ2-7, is DTGVSQNPRHKITKRGQNVTFRCDPISEHNRLYWYRQTLGQGPEFLTYFQNEAQLEKSRLLSDRFSAERPKGSFSTLEIQRTEQGDSAMYLCASSLGFFGGQGYEQYFGPGTRLTVT.

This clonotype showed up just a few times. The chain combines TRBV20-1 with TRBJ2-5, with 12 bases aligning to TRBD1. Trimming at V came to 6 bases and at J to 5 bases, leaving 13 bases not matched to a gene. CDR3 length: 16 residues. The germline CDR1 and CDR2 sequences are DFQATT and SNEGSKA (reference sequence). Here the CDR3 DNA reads TGCAGTGCGCCACAGGGGACAGGGGGCGATCGGGAGACCCAGTACTTC. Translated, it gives CSAPQGTGGDRETQYF.

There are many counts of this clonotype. This chain's CDR3 is CASNSNPYNEQFF. CDR3 sequence (DNA): TGCGCCAGCAATTCGAATCCCTACAATGAGCAGTTCTTC. This chain connects TRBV10-2 to TRBJ2-1; unclear D gene. Germline V gene data show CDR1 as WSHSY and CDR2 as SAAADI. The V gene lost 7 bases and the J gene lost 2 bases, with 9 bases spanning the gap. The CDR3 runs 13 residues.

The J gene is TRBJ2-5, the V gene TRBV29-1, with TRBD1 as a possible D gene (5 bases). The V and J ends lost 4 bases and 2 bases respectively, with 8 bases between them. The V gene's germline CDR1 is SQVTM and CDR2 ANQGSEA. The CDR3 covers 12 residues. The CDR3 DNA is TGCAGCGTTGCTAAGGGGCAAGAGACCCAGTACTTC. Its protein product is CSVAKGQETQYF.

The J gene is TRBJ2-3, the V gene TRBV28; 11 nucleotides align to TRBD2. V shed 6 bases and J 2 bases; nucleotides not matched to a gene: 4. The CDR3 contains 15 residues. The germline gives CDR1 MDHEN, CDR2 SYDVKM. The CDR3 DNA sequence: TGTGCCAGCAGGAGACTAGCGGGGAACACAGATACGCAGTATTTT. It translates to CASRRLAGNTDTQYF.

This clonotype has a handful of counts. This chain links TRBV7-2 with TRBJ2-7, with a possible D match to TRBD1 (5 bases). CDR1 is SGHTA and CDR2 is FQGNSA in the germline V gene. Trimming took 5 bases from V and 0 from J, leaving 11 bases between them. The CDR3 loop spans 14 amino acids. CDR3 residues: CASSLQEHSYEQYF. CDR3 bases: TGTGCCAGCAGCCTACAGGAACACTCCTACGAGCAGTACTTC.

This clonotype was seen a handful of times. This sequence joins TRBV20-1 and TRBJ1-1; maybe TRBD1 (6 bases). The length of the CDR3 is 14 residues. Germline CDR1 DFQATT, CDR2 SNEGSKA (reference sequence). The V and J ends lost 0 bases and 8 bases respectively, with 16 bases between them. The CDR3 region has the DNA TGCAGTGCTAGAGAGAGGAGGGGGGCCGGAGAAGCTTTCTTT. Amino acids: CSARERRGAGEAFF.

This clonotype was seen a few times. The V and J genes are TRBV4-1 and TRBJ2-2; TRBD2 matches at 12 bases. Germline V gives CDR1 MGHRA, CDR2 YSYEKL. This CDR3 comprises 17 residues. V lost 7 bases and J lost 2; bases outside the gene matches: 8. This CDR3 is CASTAGLAGLNTGELFF. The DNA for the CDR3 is TGCGCCAGCACCGCAGGACTAGCGGGATTAAACACCGGGGAGCTGTTTTTT.

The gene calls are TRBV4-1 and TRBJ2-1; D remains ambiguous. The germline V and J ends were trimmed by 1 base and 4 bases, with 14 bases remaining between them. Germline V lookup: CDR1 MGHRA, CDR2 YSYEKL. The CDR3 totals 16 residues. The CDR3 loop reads CASSQVRLLVYNEQFF. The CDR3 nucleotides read TGCGCCAGCAGCCAAGTGCGTCTCCTAGTTTACAATGAGCAGTTCTTC.

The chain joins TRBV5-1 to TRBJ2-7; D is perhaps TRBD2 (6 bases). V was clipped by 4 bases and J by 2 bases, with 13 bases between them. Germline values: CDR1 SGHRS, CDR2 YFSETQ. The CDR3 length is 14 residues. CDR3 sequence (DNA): TGCGCCAGCAGCGCGGACTATTCCACCTACGAGCAGTACTTC. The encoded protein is CASSADYSTYEQYF.

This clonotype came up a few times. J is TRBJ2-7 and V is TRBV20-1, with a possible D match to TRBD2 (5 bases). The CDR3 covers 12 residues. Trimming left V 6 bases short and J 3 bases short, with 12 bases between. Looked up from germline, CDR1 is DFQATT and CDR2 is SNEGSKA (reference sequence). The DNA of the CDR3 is TGCAGTGCCGGGAAACTAGACTACGAGCAGTACTTC. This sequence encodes CSAGKLDYEQYF.

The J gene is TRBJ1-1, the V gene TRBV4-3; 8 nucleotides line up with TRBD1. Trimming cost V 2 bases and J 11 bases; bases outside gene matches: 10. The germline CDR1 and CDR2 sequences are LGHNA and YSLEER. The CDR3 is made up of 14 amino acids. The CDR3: CASSQHRTGSRAFF. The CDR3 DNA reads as TGCGCCAGCAGCCAACATAGGACAGGGAGTCGGGCTTTCTTT.